A single TCR beta chain is shown here with its context. As yet, its antigen is unknown. This sample is drawn from a study of T cell repertoires in cytomegalovirus infection. For the study at large: It can be stated that public TCR beta signatures indicated CMV infection as well as a matching HLA type. Findings and caveats of the study: The study found HLA-C-restricted CMV-specific TCR beta clonotypes dominating the ex vivo response. Cumulative public TCR beta family frequency identified CMV carriers with the relevant HLA.

TCRdb itself ran the reads through MiXCR, one entry per CDR3 protein. This sample has around 530,000 distinct CDR3 sequences, with about 26% found just once. CDR3 length: 17 amino acids. The germline gives CDR1 MNHNY, CDR2 SVGAGI (reference sequence). V dropped 7 bases and J dropped 2; count of bases not matched to a gene: 7. V is TRBV6-6 and J is TRBJ2-3, with 15 positions matching TRBD2. The receptor's source is a human donor in good health (CMV status not recorded). Some clones in this sample may be carry-over from other donors' samples. Sample: PBMCs. In DNA, the CDR3 is TGTGCCAGCACCGAGGGACTAGCGGGAGGTTACACAGATACGCAGTATTTT. As protein: CASTEGLAGGYTDTQYF.